The entry that follows covers one TCR beta chain sequence. Residents of 24 US areas, aged roughly 18 to 89 years, made up the participants. Donors in Cohort 3 who had recovered were those with two negative PCRs, healthcare professional clearance, or resolution of their symptoms. Per the original data handling: Amplification of reference gene primers was used by the study to estimate nucleated cell counts. The data were produced by immunoSEQ multiplex PCR, yet TCRdb's version contains in-frame clones alone and is incomplete. V and J calls and clone size follow that table, whereas D and trimming were derived from the DNA. The table lists 140,000 to 150,000 clones, about 87% of them singletons. These data come from a study of blood T cell repertoires in COVID-19. On the study more broadly: From the United States, Italy and Spain came samples of acute and convalescent COVID-19.

The CDR3 has 12 amino acids. The V end was cut by 5 bases, the J end by 8 bases, with 13 bases between. The germline gives CDR1 SGDLS, CDR2 YYNGEE. This chain connects TRBV9 to TRBJ1-2; D is perhaps TRBD1 (5 bases). The sequence was collected from a man in his fifties or sixties who had recovered from COVID-19. Sequenced input: PBMCs or T cells enriched from blood (not recorded which). The CDR3 region is CASSQGKVGYTF. The CDR3 nucleotides read TGTGCCAGCAGTCAGGGAAAAGTCGGCTACACCTTC.